The 14 T cell receptor beta chains listed next were all sequenced from one sample in a study of siplizumab effects on memory and regulatory T cells. Sequenced by immunoSEQ multiplex PCR; TCRdb stores in-frame clones only, minus some. This table holds about 57,000 clones, over 80% found once. Sequencing was performed on memory CD4+ T cells sorted from blood. The source of these receptors is a human donor in good health.

The rearrangement uses TRBV4-1 and TRBJ2-2; 8 bases align to TRBD2. V lost 2 bases to trimming and J lost 9 bases; unmatched junction nucleotides: 5. Germline CDR1 MGHRA, CDR2 YSYEKL. This CDR3 has 14 residues. The CDR3 region is CASSQSGGSRELFF. DNA of the CDR3: TGCGCCAGCAGCCAATCGGGGGGGTCCAGGGAGCTGTTTTTT.

The gene calls are TRBV9 and TRBJ1-3, with D possibly matching TRBD1 (6 bases). The length of the CDR3 is 15 residues. Germline CDR1 SGDLS, CDR2 YYNGEE. Trimming took 0 bases from V and 3 from J, leaving 10 bases between them. CDR3 region: CASSVGGARGNTIYF. The DNA for the CDR3 is TGTGCCAGCAGCGTAGGGGGGGCGCGTGGAAACACCATATATTTT.

This chain uses TRBV5-8 with TRBJ2-3; 8 bases align to TRBD2. The CDR3 has 16 residues. The V gene's germline CDR1 is SGHTS and CDR2 YDEGEE. Trimming at V came to 4 bases and at J to 2 bases, leaving 9 bases not matched to a gene. The CDR3 loop is CASSNLGLVLTDTQYF. The CDR3 DNA sequence: TGTGCCAGCAGCAACCTGGGACTAGTCCTCACAGATACGCAGTATTTT.

The chain uses TRBV2 and TRBJ1-1, with D possibly matching TRBD1 (6 bases). This CDR3 is 13 amino acids long. Trimming cost V 4 bases and J 6 bases, with 12 bases left between them. Germline V gives CDR1 SNHLY, CDR2 FYNNEI. CDR3 sequence (DNA): TGTGCCAGCAGTGGTGAGACAGGAGCTGAAGCTTTCTTT. It encodes CASSGETGAEAFF.

There are a few counts of this clone. The chain uses TRBV6-5 and TRBJ2-5; 9 nucleotides match TRBD1. The germline V gene has CDR1 MNHEY and CDR2 SVGAGI. The CDR3 length is 16 residues. V lost 2 bases, J lost 2 bases, and 6 bases stayed unmatched. This CDR3 is CASSYGSGTGQETQYF. The CDR3 nucleotides read TGTGCCAGCAGTTACGGATCCGGGACAGGGCAAGAGACCCAGTACTTC.

The V and J genes are TRBV15 and TRBJ2-1; D not resolved. The CDR3 contains 19 residues. V dropped 1 base and J dropped 6 bases, with 25 bases sitting between them. Per the germline V gene, CDR1 is LNHNV and CDR2 is YYDKDF (reference sequence). DNA of the CDR3: TGTGCCACCAGCAGAGTTTTTGATGTAGAAGCTTTAGGTCGCAATGAGCAGTTCTTC. Its translation: CATSRVFDVEALGRNEQFF.

The chain employs TRBV10-3 and TRBJ2-2, with D maybe TRBD2 (6 bases). Trimming cost V 2 bases and J 1 base, with 11 bases left between them. Germline loops: CDR1 ENHRY, CDR2 SYGVKD. This CDR3 is built from 16 residues. This chain's CDR3 is CAISENSGRNTGELFF. DNA for the CDR3: TGTGCCATCAGTGAGAATAGCGGACGGAACACCGGGGAGCTGTTTTTT.

This chain connects TRBV6-5 to TRBJ1-5, with TRBD1 matching over 8 bases. With V trimmed by 0 bases and J by 6 bases, 4 bases remained unmatched. The CDR3 runs 15 residues. Germline-derived CDR1 and CDR2 are MNHEY and SVGAGI. CDR3 sequence: CASSYSRTGTQPQHF. CDR3 sequence (DNA): TGTGCCAGCAGTTACTCGAGGACAGGGACTCAGCCCCAGCATTTT.

This chain joins TRBV25-1 and TRBJ1-1; perhaps TRBD1 as D (6 bases). The CDR3 length is 18 residues. Trimming pared 0 bases from V and 2 bases from J, leaving 19 bases between. In germline, CDR1 is MGHDK, CDR2 SYGVNS. In DNA form, the CDR3 reads TGTGCCAGCAGTGAATATAACGTTCGGATAGGGGGAAACACTGAAGCTTTCTTT. It yields the protein CASSEYNVRIGGNTEAFF.

This clone was seen a handful of times. The chain employs TRBV7-3 and TRBJ1-1; possible D gene TRBD1, 6 bases. Looked up from germline, CDR1 is SGHTA and CDR2 is FQGTGA. The V end was cut by 6 bases, the J end by 4 bases, with 9 bases between. The CDR3 is 12 residues long. The CDR3 loop reads CASSSQGTEAFF. The CDR3 DNA reads as TGTGCCAGCAGTTCACAGGGCACTGAAGCTTTCTTT.

This clone was counted a single time. This chain uses TRBV2 with TRBJ1-6; D gene uncertain. CDR3 length equals 13 residues. V lost 6 bases to trimming and J lost 12 bases, with 15 bases between them. Germline V gives CDR1 SNHLY, CDR2 FYNNEI. This chain's CDR3 is CASSLDPVKPLHF. Here the CDR3 DNA reads TGTGCCAGCAGCCTGGACCCGGTAAAACCCCTCCACTTT. Full variable domain (remainder filled in from reference TRBV2 and TRBJ1-6): EPEVTQTPSHQVTQMGQEVILRCVPISNHLYFYWYRQILGQKVEFLVSFYNNEISEKSEIFDDQFSVERPDGSNFTLKIRSTKLEDSAMYFCASSLDPVKPLHFGNGTRLTVT.

This clone came up once. The V gene is TRBV5-6, the J gene TRBJ2-5; no reliable D call. This CDR3 comprises 12 residues. Per germline, CDR1 SGHDT and CDR2 YYEEEE. The germline V and J ends were trimmed by 1 base and 5 bases, with 6 bases remaining between them. For the CDR3, the DNA is TGTGCCAGCAGCTTGTTACGGGAGACCCAGTACTTC. Amino acids: CASSLLRETQYF.

This clone was detected a few times. The rearrangement joins TRBV5-1 to TRBJ1-1; the D is unclear. CDR3 length: 15 amino acids. Germline-derived CDR1 and CDR2 are SGHRS and YFSETQ. Trimming pared 4 bases from V and 1 base from J, leaving 14 bases between. CDR3 bases: TGCGCCAGCAGCGGGATGGGCGGTCGGAACACTGAAGCTTTCTTT. Protein product: CASSGMGGRNTEAFF.

This clone was recorded only once. The chain joins TRBV7-2 to TRBJ1-2; TRBD1 matches 11 bases. V shed 5 bases, J shed 0 bases, and the junction held 8 bases outside the gene matches. The germline V gene has CDR1 SGHTA and CDR2 FQGNSA. This CDR3 region has 17 residues. CDR3 region: CASSHPDRGQANYGYTF. CDR3 sequence (DNA): TGTGCCAGCAGCCACCCGGACAGGGGGCAAGCTAACTATGGCTACACCTTC.